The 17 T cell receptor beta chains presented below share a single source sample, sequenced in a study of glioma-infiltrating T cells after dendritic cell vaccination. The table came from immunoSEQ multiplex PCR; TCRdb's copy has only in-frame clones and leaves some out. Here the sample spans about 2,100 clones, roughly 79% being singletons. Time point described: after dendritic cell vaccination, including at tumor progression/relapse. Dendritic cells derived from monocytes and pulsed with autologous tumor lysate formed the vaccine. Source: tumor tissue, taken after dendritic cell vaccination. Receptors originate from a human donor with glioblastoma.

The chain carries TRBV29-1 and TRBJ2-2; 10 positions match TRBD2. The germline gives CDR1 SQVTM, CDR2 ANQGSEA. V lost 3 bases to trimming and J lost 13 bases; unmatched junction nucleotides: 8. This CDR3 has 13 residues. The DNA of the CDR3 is TGCAGCGTTGAGATCCTTGGACTAGCGGTGCTGTTTTTT. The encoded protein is CSVEILGLAVLFF.

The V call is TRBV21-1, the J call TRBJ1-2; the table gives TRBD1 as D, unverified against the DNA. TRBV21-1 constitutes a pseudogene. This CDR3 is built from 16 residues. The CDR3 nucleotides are TGTGCCAGCAGCAAAGAGGTTGAGGACAGGTTCTATGGCTACACCTTC. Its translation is CASSKEVEDRFYGYTF.

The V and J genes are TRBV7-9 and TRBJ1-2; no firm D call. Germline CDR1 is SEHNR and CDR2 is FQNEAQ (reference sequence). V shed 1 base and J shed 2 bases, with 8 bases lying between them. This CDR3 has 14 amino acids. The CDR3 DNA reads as TGTGCCAGCAGCTTAGGGGCCGGCAACTATGGCTACACCTTC. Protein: CASSLGAGNYGYTF.

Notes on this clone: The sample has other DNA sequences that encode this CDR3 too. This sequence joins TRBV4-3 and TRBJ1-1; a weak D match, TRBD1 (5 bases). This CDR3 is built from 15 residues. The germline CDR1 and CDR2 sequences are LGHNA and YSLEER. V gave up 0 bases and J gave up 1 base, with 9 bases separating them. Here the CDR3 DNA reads TGCGCCAGCAGCCAAGATTCCGGGGGGAACACTGAAGCTTTCTTT. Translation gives CASSQDSGGNTEAFF.

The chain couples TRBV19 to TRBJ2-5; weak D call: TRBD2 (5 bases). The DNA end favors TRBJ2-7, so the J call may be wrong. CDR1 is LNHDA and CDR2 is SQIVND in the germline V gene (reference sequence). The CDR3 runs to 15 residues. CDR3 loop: CASSISPGENYEQYF. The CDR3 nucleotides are TGTGCCAGTAGTATATCCCCCGGGGAGAACTACGAGCAGTACTTC.

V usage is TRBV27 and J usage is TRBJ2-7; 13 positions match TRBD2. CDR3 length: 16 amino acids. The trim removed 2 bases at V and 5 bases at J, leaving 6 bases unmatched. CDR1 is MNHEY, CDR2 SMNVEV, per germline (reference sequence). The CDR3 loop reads CASSLRGLAGFHEQYF. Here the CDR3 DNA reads TGTGCCAGCAGTTTACGGGGACTAGCGGGATTTCACGAGCAGTACTTC.

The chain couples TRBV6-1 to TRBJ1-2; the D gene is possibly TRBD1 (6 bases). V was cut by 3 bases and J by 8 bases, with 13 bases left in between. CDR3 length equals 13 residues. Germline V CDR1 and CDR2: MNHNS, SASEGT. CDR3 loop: CASSDGWGHGYTF. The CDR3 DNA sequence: TGTGCCAGCAGTGATGGGTGGGGGCACGGCTACACCTTC.

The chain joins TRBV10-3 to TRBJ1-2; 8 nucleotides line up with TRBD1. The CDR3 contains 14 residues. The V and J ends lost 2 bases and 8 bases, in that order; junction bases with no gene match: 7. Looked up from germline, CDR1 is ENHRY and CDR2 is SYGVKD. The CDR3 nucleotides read TGTGCCATCAGTGAGGAACAGGGGGTGTCGGGCTACACCTTC. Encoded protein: CAISEEQGVSGYTF.

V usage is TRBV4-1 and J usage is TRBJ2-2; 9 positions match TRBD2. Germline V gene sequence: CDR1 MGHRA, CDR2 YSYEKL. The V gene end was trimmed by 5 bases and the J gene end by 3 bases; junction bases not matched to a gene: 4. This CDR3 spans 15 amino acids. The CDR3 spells CASSSLAGDTGELFF. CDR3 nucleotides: TGCGCCAGCAGCTCCTTAGCGGGAGACACCGGGGAGCTGTTTTTT.

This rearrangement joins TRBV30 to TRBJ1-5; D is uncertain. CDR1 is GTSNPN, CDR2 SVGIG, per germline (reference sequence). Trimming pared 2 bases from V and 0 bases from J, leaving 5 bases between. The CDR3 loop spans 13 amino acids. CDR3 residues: CAWSRGSNQPQHF. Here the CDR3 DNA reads TGTGCCTGGAGTCGGGGTAGCAATCAGCCCCAGCATTTT.

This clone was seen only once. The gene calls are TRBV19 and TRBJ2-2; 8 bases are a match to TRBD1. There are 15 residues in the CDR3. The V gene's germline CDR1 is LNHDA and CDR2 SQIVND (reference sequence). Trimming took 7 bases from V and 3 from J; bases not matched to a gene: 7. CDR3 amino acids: CASKGGQGYTGELFF. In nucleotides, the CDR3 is TGTGCCAGTAAAGGAGGACAGGGATACACCGGGGAGCTGTTTTTT.

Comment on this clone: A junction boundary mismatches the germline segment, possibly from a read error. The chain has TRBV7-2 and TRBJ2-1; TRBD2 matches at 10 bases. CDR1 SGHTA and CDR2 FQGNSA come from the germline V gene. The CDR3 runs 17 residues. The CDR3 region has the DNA TGTGCCAGCAACTTAGATGGAGCGGGAGGGAGATACAATGAGCAGTTCTTC. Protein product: CASNLDGAGGRYNEQFF.

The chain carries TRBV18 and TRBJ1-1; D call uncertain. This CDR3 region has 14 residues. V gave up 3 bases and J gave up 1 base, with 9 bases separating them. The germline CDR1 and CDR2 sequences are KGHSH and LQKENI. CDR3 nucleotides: TGTGCCAGCTCACCCACGGGGTCGAACACTGAAGCTTTCTTT. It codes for CASSPTGSNTEAFF. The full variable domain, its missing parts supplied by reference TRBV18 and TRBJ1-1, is NAGVMQNPRHLVRRRGQEARLRCSPMKGHSHVYWYRQLPEEGLKFMVYLQKENIIDESGMPKERFSAEFPKEGPSILRIQQVVRGDSAAYFCASSPTGSNTEAFFGQGTRLTVV.

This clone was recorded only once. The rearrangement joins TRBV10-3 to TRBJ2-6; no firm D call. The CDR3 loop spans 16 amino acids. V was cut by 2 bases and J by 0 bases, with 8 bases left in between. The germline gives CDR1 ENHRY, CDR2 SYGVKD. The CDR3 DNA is TGTGCCATCAGTGAGACGGTAACCTCTGGGGCCAACGTCCTGACTTTC. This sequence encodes CAISETVTSGANVLTF.

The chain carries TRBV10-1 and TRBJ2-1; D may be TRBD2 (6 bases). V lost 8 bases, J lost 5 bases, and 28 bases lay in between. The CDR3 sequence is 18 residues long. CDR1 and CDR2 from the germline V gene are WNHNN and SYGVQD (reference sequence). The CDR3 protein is CASRGGGGNYSSNNEQFF. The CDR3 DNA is TGCGCCAGCCGGGGTGGTGGCGGGAATTATTCATCCAACAATGAGCAGTTCTTC.

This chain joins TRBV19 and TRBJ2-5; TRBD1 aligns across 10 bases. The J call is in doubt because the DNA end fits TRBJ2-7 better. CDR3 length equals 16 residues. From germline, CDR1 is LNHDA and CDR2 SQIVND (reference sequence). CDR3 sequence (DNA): TGTGCCAGTAGTACCTCCGTTGGGACAGGGGTCTCCGAGCAGTACTTC. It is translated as CASSTSVGTGVSEQYF.

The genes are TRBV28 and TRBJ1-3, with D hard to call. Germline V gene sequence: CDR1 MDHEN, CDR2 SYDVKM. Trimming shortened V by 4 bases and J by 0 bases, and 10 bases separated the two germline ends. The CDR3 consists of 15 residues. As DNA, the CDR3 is TGTGCCAGCAGTTCACAACCAGGCTCTGGAAACACCATATATTTT. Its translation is CASSSQPGSGNTIYF.